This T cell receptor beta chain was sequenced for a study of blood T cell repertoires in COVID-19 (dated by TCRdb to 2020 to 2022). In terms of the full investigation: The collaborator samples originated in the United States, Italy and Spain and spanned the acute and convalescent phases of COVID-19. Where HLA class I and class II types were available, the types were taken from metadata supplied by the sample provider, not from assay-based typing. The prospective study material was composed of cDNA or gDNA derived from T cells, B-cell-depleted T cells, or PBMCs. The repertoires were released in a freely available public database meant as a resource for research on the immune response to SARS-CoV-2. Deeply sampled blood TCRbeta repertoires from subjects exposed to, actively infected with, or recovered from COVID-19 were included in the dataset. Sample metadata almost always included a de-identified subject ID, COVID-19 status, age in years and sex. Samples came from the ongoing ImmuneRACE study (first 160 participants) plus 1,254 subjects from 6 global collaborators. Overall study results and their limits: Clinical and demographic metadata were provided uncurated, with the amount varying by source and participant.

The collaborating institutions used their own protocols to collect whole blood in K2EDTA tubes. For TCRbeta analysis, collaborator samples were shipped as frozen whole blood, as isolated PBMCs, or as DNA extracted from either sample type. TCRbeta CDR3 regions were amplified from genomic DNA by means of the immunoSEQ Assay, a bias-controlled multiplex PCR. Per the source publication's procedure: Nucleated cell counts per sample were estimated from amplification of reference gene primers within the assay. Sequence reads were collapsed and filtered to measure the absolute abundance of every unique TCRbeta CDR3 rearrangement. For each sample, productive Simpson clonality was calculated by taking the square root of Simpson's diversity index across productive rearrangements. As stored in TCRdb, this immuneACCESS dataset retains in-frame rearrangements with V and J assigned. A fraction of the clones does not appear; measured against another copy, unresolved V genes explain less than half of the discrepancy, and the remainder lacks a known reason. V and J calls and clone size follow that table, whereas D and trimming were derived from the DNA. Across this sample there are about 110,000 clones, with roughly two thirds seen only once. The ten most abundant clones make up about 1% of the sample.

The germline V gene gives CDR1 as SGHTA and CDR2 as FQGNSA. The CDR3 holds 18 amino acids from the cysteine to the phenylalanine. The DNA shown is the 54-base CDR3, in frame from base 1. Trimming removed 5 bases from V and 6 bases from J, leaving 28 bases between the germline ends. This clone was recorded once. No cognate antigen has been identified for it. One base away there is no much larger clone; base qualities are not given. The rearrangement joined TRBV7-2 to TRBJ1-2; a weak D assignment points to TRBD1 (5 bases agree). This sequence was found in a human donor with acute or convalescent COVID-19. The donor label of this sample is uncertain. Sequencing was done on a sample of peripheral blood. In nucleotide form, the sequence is TGTGCCAGCAGCCCCAATTCAAGGAATTACAGGATGGACCATGGCTACACCTTC. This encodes CASSPNSRNYRMDHGYTF.